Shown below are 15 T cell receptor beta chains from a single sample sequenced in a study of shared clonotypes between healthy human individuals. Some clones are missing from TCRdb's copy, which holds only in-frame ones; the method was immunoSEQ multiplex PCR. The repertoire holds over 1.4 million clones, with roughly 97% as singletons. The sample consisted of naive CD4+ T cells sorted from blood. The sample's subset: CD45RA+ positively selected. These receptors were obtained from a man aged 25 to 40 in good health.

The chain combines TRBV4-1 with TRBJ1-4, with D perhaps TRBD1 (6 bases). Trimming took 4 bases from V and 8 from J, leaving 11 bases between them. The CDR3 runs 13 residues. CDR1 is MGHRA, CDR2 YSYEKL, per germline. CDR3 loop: CASSPTGTEKLFF. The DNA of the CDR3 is TGCGCCAGCAGCCCAACAGGGACCGAAAAACTGTTTTTT.

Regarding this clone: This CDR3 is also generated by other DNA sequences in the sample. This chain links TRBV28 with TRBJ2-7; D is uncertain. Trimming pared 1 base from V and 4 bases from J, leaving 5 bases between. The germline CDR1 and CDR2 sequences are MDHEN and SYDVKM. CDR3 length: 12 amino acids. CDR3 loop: CASSLSAYEQYF. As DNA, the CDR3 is TGTGCCAGCAGTTTATCGGCTTACGAGCAGTACTTC.

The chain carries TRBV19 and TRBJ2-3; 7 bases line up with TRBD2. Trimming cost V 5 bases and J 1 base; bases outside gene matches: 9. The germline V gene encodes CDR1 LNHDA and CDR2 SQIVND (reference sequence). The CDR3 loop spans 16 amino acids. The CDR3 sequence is CASSFLGLGGTDTQYF. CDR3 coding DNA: TGTGCCAGTAGTTTCCTAGGACTAGGGGGCACAGATACGCAGTATTTT.

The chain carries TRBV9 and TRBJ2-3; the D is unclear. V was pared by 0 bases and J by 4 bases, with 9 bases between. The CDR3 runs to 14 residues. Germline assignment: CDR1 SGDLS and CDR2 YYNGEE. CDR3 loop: CASSVVTYSDTQYF. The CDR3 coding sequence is TGTGCCAGCAGCGTAGTAACTTATTCAGATACGCAGTATTTT.

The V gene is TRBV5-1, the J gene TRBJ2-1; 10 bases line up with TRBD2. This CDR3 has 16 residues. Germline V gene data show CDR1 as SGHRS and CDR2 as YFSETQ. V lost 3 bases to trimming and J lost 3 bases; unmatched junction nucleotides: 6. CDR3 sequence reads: CASSSGTSGNYNEQFF. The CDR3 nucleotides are TGCGCCAGCAGCTCCGGAACTAGCGGGAACTACAATGAGCAGTTCTTC.

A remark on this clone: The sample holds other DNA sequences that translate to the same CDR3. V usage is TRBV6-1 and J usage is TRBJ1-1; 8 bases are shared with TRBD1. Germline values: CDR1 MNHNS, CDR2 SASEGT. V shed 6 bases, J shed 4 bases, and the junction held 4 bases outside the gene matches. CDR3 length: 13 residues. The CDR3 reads CASRPTGGTEAFF. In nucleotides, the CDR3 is TGTGCCAGCAGACCAACAGGGGGCACTGAAGCTTTCTTT.

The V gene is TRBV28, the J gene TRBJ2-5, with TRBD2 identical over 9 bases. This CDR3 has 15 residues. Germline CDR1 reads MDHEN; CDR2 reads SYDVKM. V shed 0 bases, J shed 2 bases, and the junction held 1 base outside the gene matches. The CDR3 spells CASSLWRGGQETQYF. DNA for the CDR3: TGTGCCAGCAGTTTATGGCGGGGGGGGCAAGAGACCCAGTACTTC.

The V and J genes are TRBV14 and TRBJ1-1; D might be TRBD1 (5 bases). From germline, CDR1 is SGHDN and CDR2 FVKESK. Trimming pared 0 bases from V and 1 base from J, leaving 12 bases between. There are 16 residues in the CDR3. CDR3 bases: TGTGCCAGCAGCCAAGATTGGGGCCGGGGGAACACTGAAGCTTTCTTT. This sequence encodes CASSQDWGRGNTEAFF.

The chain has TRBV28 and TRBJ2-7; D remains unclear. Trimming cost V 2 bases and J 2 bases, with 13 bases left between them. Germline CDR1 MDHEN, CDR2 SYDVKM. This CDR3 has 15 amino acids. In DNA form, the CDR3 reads TGTGCCAGCAGTTTAATTACACCGAACACCTACGAGCAGTACTTC. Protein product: CASSLITPNTYEQYF.

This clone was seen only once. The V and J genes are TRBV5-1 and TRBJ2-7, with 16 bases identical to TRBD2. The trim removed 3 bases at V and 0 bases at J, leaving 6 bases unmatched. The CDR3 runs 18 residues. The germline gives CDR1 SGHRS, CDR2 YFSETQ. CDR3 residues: CASSSGLAGGPDSYEQYF. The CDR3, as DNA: TGCGCCAGCAGCTCGGGACTAGCGGGAGGGCCCGACTCCTACGAGCAGTACTTC.

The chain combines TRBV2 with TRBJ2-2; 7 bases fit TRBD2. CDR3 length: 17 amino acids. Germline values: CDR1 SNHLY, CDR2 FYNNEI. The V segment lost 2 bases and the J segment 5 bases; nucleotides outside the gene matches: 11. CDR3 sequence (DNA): TGTGCCAGCAGTGAACCGCGACTGGCGGGAGATACCGGGGAGCTGTTTTTT. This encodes CASSEPRLAGDTGELFF.

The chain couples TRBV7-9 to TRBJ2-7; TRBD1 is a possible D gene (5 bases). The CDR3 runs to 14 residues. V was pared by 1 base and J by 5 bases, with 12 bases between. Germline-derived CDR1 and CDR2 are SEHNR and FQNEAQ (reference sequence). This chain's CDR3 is CASSLDHRYDEQYF. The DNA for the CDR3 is TGTGCCAGCAGCTTAGACCACAGGTACGACGAGCAGTACTTC.

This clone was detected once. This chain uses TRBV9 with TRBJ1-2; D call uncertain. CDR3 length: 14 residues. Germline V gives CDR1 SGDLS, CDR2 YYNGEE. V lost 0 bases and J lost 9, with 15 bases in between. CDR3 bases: TGTGCCAGCAGCGTAGCTACTGAGGCTAGGAGCTACACCTTC. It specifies CASSVATEARSYTF.

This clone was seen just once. The CDR3 nucleotides are TGTGCCAGCAGTTATGGGGCAGGGGGGGCCTACGAGCAGTACTTC. Translating gives CASSYGAGGAYEQYF. The rearrangement uses TRBV6-5 and TRBJ2-7; TRBD1 or TRBD2 may be the D gene (7 bases each). The V gene's germline CDR1 is MNHEY and CDR2 SVGAGI. This CDR3 spans 15 amino acids. With 3 bases removed from V and 2 bases from J, the gap between germline ends came to 14 bases.

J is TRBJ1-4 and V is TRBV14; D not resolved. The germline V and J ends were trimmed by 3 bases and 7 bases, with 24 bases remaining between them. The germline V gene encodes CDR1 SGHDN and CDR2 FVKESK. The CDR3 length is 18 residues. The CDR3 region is CASSQRADTTWVLEKLFF. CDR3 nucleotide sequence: TGTGCCAGCAGCCAGCGGGCCGATACCACTTGGGTCCTTGAAAAACTGTTTTTT.